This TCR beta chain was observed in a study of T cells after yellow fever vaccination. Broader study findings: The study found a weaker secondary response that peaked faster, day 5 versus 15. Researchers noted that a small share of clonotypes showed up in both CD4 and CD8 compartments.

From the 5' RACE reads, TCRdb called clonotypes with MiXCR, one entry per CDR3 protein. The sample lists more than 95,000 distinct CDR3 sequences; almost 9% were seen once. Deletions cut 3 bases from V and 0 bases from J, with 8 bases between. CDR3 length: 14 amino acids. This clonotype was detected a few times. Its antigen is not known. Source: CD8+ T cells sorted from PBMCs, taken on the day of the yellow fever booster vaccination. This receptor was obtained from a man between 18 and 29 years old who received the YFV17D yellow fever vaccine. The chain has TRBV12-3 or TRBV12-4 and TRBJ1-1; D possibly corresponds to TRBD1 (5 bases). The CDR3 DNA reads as TGTGCCAGCAGTTTTGGGACCGTGAACACTGAAGCTTTCTTT. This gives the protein CASSFGTVNTEAFF.